The 3 T cell receptor beta chains below all came from one sample that was sequenced in a study of cytomegalovirus exposure and HLA in healthy donors. With 60 Vbeta and 13 Jbeta primers, the PCR was carried out. Measured with immunoSEQ multiplex PCR; TCRdb has only the in-frame clones, and not every one. The sample has approximately 170,000 clones; 81% are singletons. Sequencing was done on a sample of PBMCs. The receptors come from a man aged 45 to 65 in good health and CMV-seropositive.

This rearrangement joins TRBV15 to TRBJ1-1, with 9 bases aligning to TRBD1. Germline V CDR1 and CDR2: LNHNV, YYDKDF (reference sequence). Trimming at V came to 0 bases and at J to 4 bases, leaving 12 bases not matched to a gene. CDR3 length: 18 amino acids. DNA of the CDR3: TGTGCCACCAGCAGAGAAGGGACAGGGTACTCCCAAAGCACTGAAGCTTTCTTT. It yields the protein CATSREGTGYSQSTEAFF.

The J gene is TRBJ1-6, the V gene TRBV10-3; D unresolved. The CDR3 extends over 14 amino acids. The V end was cut by 10 bases, the J end by 10 bases, with 20 bases between. Germline V CDR1 and CDR2: ENHRY, SYGVKD. CDR3 sequence: CATHGVLLGSPLHF. In DNA form, the CDR3 reads TGTGCCACCCATGGAGTTCTTTTAGGCTCACCCCTCCACTTT.

This clone was seen once. This chain links TRBV6-5 with TRBJ2-7; 7 positions match TRBD1. V lost 7 bases, J lost 6 bases, and 12 bases stayed unmatched. The CDR3 spans 14 residues. CDR1 is MNHEY, CDR2 SVGAGI, per germline. The CDR3 coding sequence is TGTGCCAGCACCCTCAGAGGGGGCGCGGGCGAGCAGTACTTC. Its translation is CASTLRGGAGEQYF.